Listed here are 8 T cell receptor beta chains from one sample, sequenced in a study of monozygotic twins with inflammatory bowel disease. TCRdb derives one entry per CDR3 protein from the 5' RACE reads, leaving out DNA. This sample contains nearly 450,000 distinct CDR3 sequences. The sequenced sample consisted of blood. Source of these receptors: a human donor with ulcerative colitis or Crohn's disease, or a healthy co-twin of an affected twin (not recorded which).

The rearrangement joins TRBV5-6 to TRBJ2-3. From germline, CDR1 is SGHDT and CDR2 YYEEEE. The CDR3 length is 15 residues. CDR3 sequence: CASSRPDRSTDTQYF.

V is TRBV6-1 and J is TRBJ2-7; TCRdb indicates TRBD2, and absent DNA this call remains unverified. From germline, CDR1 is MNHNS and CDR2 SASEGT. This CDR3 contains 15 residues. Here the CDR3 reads CASSPRRLDHYEQYF.

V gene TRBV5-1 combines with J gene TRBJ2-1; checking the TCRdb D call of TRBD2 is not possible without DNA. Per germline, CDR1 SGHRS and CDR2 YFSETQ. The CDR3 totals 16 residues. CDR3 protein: CASSLETSGSPNEQFF.

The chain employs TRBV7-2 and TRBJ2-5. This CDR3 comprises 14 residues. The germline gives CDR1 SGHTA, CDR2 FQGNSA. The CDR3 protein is CASTLAGLGETQYF.

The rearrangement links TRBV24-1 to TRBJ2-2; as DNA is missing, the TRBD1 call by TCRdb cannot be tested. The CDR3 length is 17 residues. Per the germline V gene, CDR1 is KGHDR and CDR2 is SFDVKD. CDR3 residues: CATSDPPSTGYTGELFF.

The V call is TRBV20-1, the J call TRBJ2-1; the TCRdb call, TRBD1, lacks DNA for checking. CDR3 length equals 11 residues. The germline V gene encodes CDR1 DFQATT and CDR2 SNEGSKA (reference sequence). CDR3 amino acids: CSARIGAEQFF.

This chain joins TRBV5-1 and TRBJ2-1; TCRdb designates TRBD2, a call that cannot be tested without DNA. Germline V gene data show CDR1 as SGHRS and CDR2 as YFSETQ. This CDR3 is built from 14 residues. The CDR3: CASSGTSGINEQFF.

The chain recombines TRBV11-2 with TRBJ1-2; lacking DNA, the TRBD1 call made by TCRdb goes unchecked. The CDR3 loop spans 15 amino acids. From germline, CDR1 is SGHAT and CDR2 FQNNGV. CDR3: CASSSRDRGSYGYTF.